These 10 T cell receptor beta chains were sequenced from one sample in a study of blood T cell repertoires in COVID-19. TCRdb's copy holds only in-frame clones and misses some; the assay was immunoSEQ multiplex PCR. The table has fewer than 300,000 clones, 80% to 85% seen once. Sequenced sample: peripheral blood. Source of these receptors: a person aged 65 to 85 with COVID-19, enrolled during active disease.

V is TRBV5-1 and J is TRBJ2-2; weak D call: TRBD2 (6 bases). CDR1 SGHRS and CDR2 YFSETQ come from the germline V gene. V lost 4 bases and J 4 bases, leaving 14 bases between the germline ends. The CDR3 consists of 15 residues. The CDR3 DNA sequence: TGCGCCAGCAGCGAGGGACTGGGCAGCACCGGGGAGCTGTTTTTT. Amino acids: CASSEGLGSTGELFF.

The chain employs TRBV6-2 or TRBV6-3 and TRBJ1-1, with 8 positions matching TRBD1. Germline CDR1 is MNHEY and CDR2 is SVGEGT. The V and J ends lost 5 bases and 0 bases, in that order; junction bases with no gene match: 8. The CDR3 runs 16 residues. In DNA, the CDR3 is TGTGCCAGCAGTAAACAGGGGGGGTTCATGAACACTGAAGCTTTCTTT. Protein product: CASSKQGGFMNTEAFF.

This chain uses TRBV19 with TRBJ1-5; tentative D call: TRBD1 (6 bases). Germline V gene lookup returns CDR1 LNHDA and CDR2 SQIVND (reference sequence). Trimming cost V 3 bases and J 1 base, with 13 bases left between them. CDR3 size: 16 residues. CDR3 in amino acids: CASSINPGASNQPQHF. In DNA, the CDR3 is TGTGCCAGTAGTATTAACCCAGGGGCAAGCAATCAGCCCCAGCATTTT.

This clone was seen only once. The genes are TRBV6-5 and TRBJ1-4; TRBD1 agrees at 9 bases. With 4 bases clipped from V and 4 bases from J, the junction kept 4 bases outside the gene matches. In germline, CDR1 is MNHEY, CDR2 SVGAGI. The length of the CDR3 is 15 residues. The CDR3 DNA follows: TGTGCCAGCAGTTCTCGACAGGGGGGTAATGAAAAACTGTTTTTT. Protein: CASSSRQGGNEKLFF.

The chain employs TRBV28 and TRBJ1-4; TRBD1 agrees at 10 bases. With 6 bases clipped from V and 13 bases from J, the junction kept 14 bases outside the gene matches. The germline V gene has CDR1 MDHEN and CDR2 SYDVKM. The CDR3 sequence is 15 residues long. CDR3 nucleotides: TGTGCCAGCAGACCCCCGGGACAGGGGATGAAGGGACTGTTTTTT. Translation: CASRPPGQGMKGLFF.

V usage is TRBV27 and J usage is TRBJ1-6; D is unclear. The CDR3 has 15 amino acids. From germline, CDR1 is MNHEY and CDR2 SMNVEV (reference sequence). V was cut by 6 bases and J by 10 bases, with 19 bases left in between. CDR3 nucleotide sequence: TGTGCCAGCAGAGTATCCTACAGTCGCAACTCACCCCTCCACTTT. It codes for CASRVSYSRNSPLHF.

V usage is TRBV7-9 and J usage is TRBJ2-1, with TRBD2 matching over 15 bases. Germline V gene data show CDR1 as SEHNR and CDR2 as FQNEAQ (reference sequence). The CDR3 totals 18 residues. The V and J ends lost 4 bases and 0 bases, in that order; junction bases with no gene match: 4. CDR3 residues: CASSSGLAGGNSYNEQFF. CDR3 in DNA: TGTGCCAGCAGCTCGGGACTAGCGGGGGGCAACTCCTACAATGAGCAGTTCTTC.

The V call is TRBV7-9, the J call TRBJ2-7; D uncertain. The ends were cut back, 6 bases at V and 6 bases at J, with 15 bases in the middle. Germline loops: CDR1 SEHNR, CDR2 FQNEAQ (reference sequence). The CDR3 contains 13 residues. The CDR3 DNA reads TGTGCCAGCAGTCCACCGACGGCAGGCGAGCAGTACTTC. Protein sequence: CASSPPTAGEQYF.

The chain uses TRBV7-8 and TRBJ2-1; D is unclear. Germline lookup yields CDR1 SGHVS and CDR2 FQNEAQ. Trimming cost V 2 bases and J 5 bases, with 16 bases left between them. This CDR3 is 16 amino acids long. For the CDR3, the DNA is TGTGCCAGCAGCTTAAGAGGTGGCCCCCCTCACAATGAGCAGTTCTTC. Its translation: CASSLRGGPPHNEQFF.

The chain carries TRBV10-3 and TRBJ2-7; 10 bases match TRBD1. The V and J ends lost 4 bases and 5 bases, in that order; junction bases with no gene match: 8. From germline, CDR1 is ENHRY and CDR2 SYGVKD. The CDR3 runs to 15 residues. In DNA form, the CDR3 reads TGTGCCATCAGTGGGGGGACAGGGGCCGTCGACGAGCAGTACTTC. Its protein product is CAISGGTGAVDEQYF.